These 32 T cell receptor beta chains were all obtained from the same sample, sequenced in a study of blood T cells in healthy people across ages. Sample-barcoded 5' priming and a J-beta primer mix drove a second PCR of about 6 to 12 cycles. Each CDR3 protein gets one entry after TCRdb re-called the 5' RACE reads with MiXCR. Here the sample spans 800,000 to 1,300,000 distinct CDR3 sequences, under 30% being singletons. This sample also appeared in a second study, on T cells of mothers and their children.

What was sequenced was blood. These receptor sequences come from a girl aged 2-10 years in good health.

The chain links TRBV7-6 to TRBJ1-3, with D possibly TRBD1 on 5 matching bases. There are 16 residues in the CDR3. The germline V gene has CDR1 SGHVS and CDR2 FNYEAQ. V was pared by 1 base and J by 4 bases, with 14 bases between. For the CDR3, the DNA is TGTGCCAGCAGCTTAGAGGCAGGGAGCCGAGGAAACACCATATATTTT. Translating gives CASSLEAGSRGNTIYF.

The chain recombines TRBV28 with TRBJ1-1; 7 bases agree with TRBD1. V lost 9 bases and J lost 1; bases outside the gene matches: 8. Germline CDR1 is MDHEN and CDR2 is SYDVKM. This CDR3 is built from 14 residues. CDR3 region: CASFIQGGNTEAFF. The CDR3, as DNA: TGTGCCAGTTTTATTCAGGGGGGGAACACTGAAGCTTTCTTT.

This clonotype was counted only a few times. The chain combines TRBV7-2 with TRBJ1-6; D gene unclear. Germline loops: CDR1 SGHTA, CDR2 FQGNSA. This CDR3 has 14 residues. The ends were cut back, 3 bases at V and 10 bases at J, with 13 bases in the middle. This chain's CDR3 is CASSFGVRGSPLHF. CDR3 sequence (DNA): TGTGCCAGCAGCTTCGGGGTTCGAGGATCACCCCTCCACTTT.

The V and J genes are TRBV10-3 and TRBJ2-3, with 8 bases identical to TRBD2. The germline V gene has CDR1 ENHRY and CDR2 SYGVKD. The CDR3 is 13 amino acids. Trimming at V came to 3 bases and at J to 8 bases, leaving 4 bases not matched to a gene. The CDR3 DNA reads as TGTGCCATCAGTGAAGCGGGAGCCCCTACGCAGTATTTT. Translating it yields CAISEAGAPTQYF.

CDR3 sequence (DNA): TGTGCCACCAGCAGCTCCAAGGGGGTATATAGCAATCAGCCCCAGCATTTT. Translating gives CATSSSKGVYSNQPQHF. J is TRBJ1-5 and V is TRBV15, with D possibly TRBD1 on 6 matching bases. Germline CDR1 reads LNHNV; CDR2 reads YYDKDF (reference sequence). This CDR3 is 17 amino acids long. With 3 bases removed from V and 0 bases from J, the gap between germline ends came to 15 bases.

The rearrangement links TRBV29-1 to TRBJ1-1; D unresolved. Germline V gene lookup returns CDR1 SQVTM and CDR2 ANQGSEA. V gave up 4 bases and J gave up 3 bases, with 9 bases separating them. The CDR3 contains 12 residues. CDR3 sequence (DNA): TGCAGCGTTGTGAGGCCGGACACTGAAGCTTTCTTT. As protein: CSVVRPDTEAFF.

This clonotype has a count of ten or more. This chain joins TRBV7-9 and TRBJ1-1, with TRBD1 matching 7 bases. Germline V CDR1 and CDR2: SEHNR, FQNEAQ (reference sequence). CDR3 size: 17 residues. With V trimmed by 3 bases and J by 5 bases, 15 bases remained unmatched. Written as DNA, the CDR3 is TGTGCCAGCAGCTTTTTTCGCGCAACAGGGGTGGGGACTGAAGCTTTCTTT. This sequence encodes CASSFFRATGVGTEAFF.

This clonotype has just one count. The J gene is TRBJ1-1, the V gene TRBV29-1; a weak D match, TRBD1 (5 bases). The CDR3 runs 19 residues. CDR1 SQVTM and CDR2 ANQGSEA come from the germline V gene. V lost 0 bases and J lost 1, with 24 bases in between. CDR3 loop: CSVEEDPGVDTRENTEAFF. As DNA, the CDR3 is TGCAGCGTTGAAGAGGACCCCGGCGTGGACACCCGAGAGAACACTGAAGCTTTCTTT.

Only a few counts were recorded for this clonotype. V is TRBV7-2 and J is TRBJ2-3; D is unclear. Germline CDR1 SGHTA, CDR2 FQGNSA. V lost 5 bases, J lost 0 bases, and 15 bases lay in between. The CDR3 is 16 residues long. This CDR3 is CASSPLVALSTDTQYF. The CDR3, as DNA: TGTGCCAGCAGCCCCCTCGTGGCACTAAGCACAGATACGCAGTATTTT.

The chain couples TRBV15 to TRBJ1-2; 7 bases map to TRBD1. The germline gives CDR1 LNHNV, CDR2 YYDKDF (reference sequence). Germline trimming cut 1 base from V and 8 bases from J; bases unmatched to any gene: 4. The CDR3 contains 13 residues. The CDR3 bases are TGTGCCACCAGCAGAGGGACAGGCGAAGGCTACACCTTC. This gives the protein CATSRGTGEGYTF.

The chain uses TRBV5-8 and TRBJ2-1; 7 bases match TRBD2. J lost 9 bases, V lost 4 bases, and 13 bases had no gene match. From germline, CDR1 is SGHTS and CDR2 YDEGEE. This CDR3 has 15 amino acids. DNA of the CDR3: TGTGCCAGCAGCCTACTCCAACGGGGGGATTCTGAGCAGTTCTTC. Its translation is CASSLLQRGDSEQFF.

This clonotype was detected a few times. The rearrangement joins TRBV3-1 to TRBJ2-2; D is undetermined. Per the germline V gene, CDR1 is LGHDT and CDR2 is YNNKEL (reference sequence). The V and J ends lost 3 bases and 4 bases respectively, with 3 bases between them. The CDR3 sequence is 12 residues long. The CDR3 coding sequence is TGTGCCAGCAGCCACAGCACCGGGGAGCTGTTTTTT. This translates into CASSHSTGELFF.

This chain links TRBV7-6 with TRBJ1-2; 7 nucleotides agree with TRBD1. Germline CDR1 and CDR2: SGHVS and FNYEAQ. After removal of 4 bases from V and 5 bases from J, the junction contained 13 bases not matched to a gene. The CDR3 extends over 16 amino acids. DNA of the CDR3: TGTGCCAGCAGCTCTCTACCCGTAGGGACAGAATATGGCTACACCTTC. Its protein product is CASSSLPVGTEYGYTF.

The V and J genes are TRBV6-2 or TRBV6-3 and TRBJ2-4; 12 bases are shared with TRBD2. CDR1 is MNHEY, CDR2 SVGEGT, per germline. The CDR3 has 14 residues. The J segment lost 7 bases and the V segment lost 7 bases, leaving 5 bases of the junction unmatched. CDR3 sequence (DNA): TGTGCCAGCACGAGGACTAGCGGGAAGAACATTCAGTACTTC. This translates into CASTRTSGKNIQYF.

This clonotype was counted only a few times. The V call is TRBV10-1, the J call TRBJ2-3, with D hard to call. This CDR3 region has 13 residues. V was pared by 4 bases and J by 6 bases, with 11 bases between. The germline CDR1 and CDR2 sequences are WNHNN and SYGVQD (reference sequence). The CDR3 region has the DNA TGCGCCAGCAGTGCGGTACTCGGGGATACGCAGTATTTT. The encoded protein is CASSAVLGDTQYF.

CDR3 amino acids: CASTFKRGSVDTQYF. As DNA, the CDR3 is TGTGCCAGCACATTCAAGAGGGGGTCCGTAGATACGCAGTATTTT. The chain links TRBV7-8 to TRBJ2-3; TRBD1 might be the D (6 bases). From germline, CDR1 is SGHVS and CDR2 FQNEAQ. The CDR3 spans 15 residues. Trimming pared 7 bases from V and 5 bases from J, leaving 19 bases between.

This chain connects TRBV11-2 to TRBJ2-1; a possible D gene is TRBD1 (5 bases). The CDR3 length is 16 residues. V lost 1 base and J 5 bases, leaving 15 bases between the germline ends. Germline V gene data show CDR1 as SGHAT and CDR2 as FQNNGV. CDR3 DNA: TGTGCCAGCAGCTTAGGGTGGGGCTCACCAGACAATGAGCAGTTCTTC. Its protein is CASSLGWGSPDNEQFF.

This clonotype was counted a few times. The rearrangement joins TRBV7-2 to TRBJ2-5; D unresolved. Near its end, the DNA agrees better with TRBJ2-7, so the J call may be wrong. CDR1 and CDR2 (germline): SGHTA, FQGNSA. CDR3 length: 13 residues. The DNA of the CDR3 is TGTGCCAGCAGCTCCGATCAATTTTACGAGCAGTACTTC. This gives the protein CASSSDQFYEQYF.

Only a few counts were recorded for this clonotype. This chain links TRBV11-2 with TRBJ2-1; the match to TRBD2 covers 10 bases. Germline trimming cut 4 bases from V and 5 bases from J; bases unmatched to any gene: 5. Germline V gene lookup returns CDR1 SGHAT and CDR2 FQNNGV. This CDR3 has 15 residues. The CDR3 loop reads CASSSPSGGDNEQFF. The DNA of the CDR3 is TGTGCCAGCAGCTCACCTAGCGGGGGCGACAATGAGCAGTTCTTC.

The chain uses TRBV18 and TRBJ2-5; 16 bases are a match to TRBD2. The end of the DNA aligns better with TRBJ2-1, so the J call may be wrong. Germline V lookup: CDR1 KGHSH, CDR2 LQKENI. CDR3 size: 17 residues. CDR3 loop: CASSPGLAGGPSNEQFF. CDR3 sequence (DNA): TGTGCCAGCTCACCGGGACTAGCGGGGGGGCCGAGCAATGAGCAGTTCTTC.

This chain connects TRBV6-5 to TRBJ1-2, with 10 bases fitting TRBD1. The V segment lost 6 bases and the J segment 7 bases; nucleotides outside the gene matches: 2. Germline lookup yields CDR1 MNHEY and CDR2 SVGAGI. The length of the CDR3 is 12 residues. The CDR3 loop is CASSRQGAGYTF. The CDR3 nucleotides read TGTGCCAGCAGCCGACAGGGGGCTGGCTACACCTTC.

V is TRBV29-1 and J is TRBJ1-2, with no clear D. The V end lost 2 bases, the J end lost 2 bases, and 12 bases lay between the germline ends. The germline gives CDR1 SQVTM, CDR2 ANQGSEA. CDR3 length equals 14 residues. The CDR3: CSVESGGANYGYTF. The CDR3 coding sequence is TGCAGCGTTGAATCGGGAGGAGCGAACTATGGCTACACCTTC.

V usage is TRBV5-5 and J usage is TRBJ2-2, with 9 bases aligning to TRBD2. With 0 bases clipped from V and 0 bases from J, the junction kept 3 bases outside the gene matches. The germline CDR1 and CDR2 sequences are SGHKS and YYEKEE (reference sequence). The CDR3 runs 17 residues. The CDR3 sequence: CASSLGLAASNTGELFF. In nucleotides, the CDR3 is TGTGCCAGCAGCTTGGGACTAGCGGCTTCGAACACCGGGGAGCTGTTTTTT.

The J gene is TRBJ2-7, the V gene TRBV2; no reliable D call. There are 18 residues in the CDR3. CDR1 and CDR2 from the germline V gene are SNHLY and FYNNEI. V dropped 3 bases and J dropped 3 bases, with 24 bases sitting between them. The DNA of the CDR3 is TGTGCCAGCAGTGAGCTGGCTTCTTTCCCAGACGCCCACTACGAGCAGTACTTC. It yields the protein CASSELASFPDAHYEQYF.

The genes are TRBV2 and TRBJ1-1; a weak D match, TRBD1 (5 bases). V lost 6 bases and J lost 1, with 12 bases in between. The CDR3 runs 14 residues. Looked up from germline, CDR1 is SNHLY and CDR2 is FYNNEI. CDR3 loop: CASSPGRKNTEAFF. The CDR3, as DNA: TGTGCCAGCAGCCCGGGACGGAAGAACACTGAAGCTTTCTTT.

This CDR3 reads CASMGRAPLSSYEQYF. The CDR3, as DNA: TGTGCCAGCATGGGAAGGGCACCGTTAAGCTCCTACGAGCAGTACTTC. This sequence joins TRBV21-1 and TRBJ2-5; the D call in the table, TRBD1, was not verified against the DNA. TRBJ2-7 explains the end of the DNA better; the J call may be wrong. TRBV21-1 is a pseudogene. The CDR3 runs 16 residues.

The chain is built from TRBV9 and TRBJ1-3; TRBD1 aligns across 7 bases. With 4 bases clipped from V and 7 bases from J, the junction kept 8 bases outside the gene matches. CDR3 size: 14 residues. The V gene's germline CDR1 is SGDLS and CDR2 YYNGEE. The CDR3 spells CASSSSGTVNTIYF. CDR3 DNA sequence: TGTGCCAGCAGCTCATCCGGGACAGTGAACACCATATATTTT.

This clonotype appeared a few times. The chain couples TRBV29-1 to TRBJ2-4, with 9 bases fitting TRBD2. CDR1 is SQVTM, CDR2 ANQGSEA, per germline. There are 15 residues in the CDR3. With V trimmed by 8 bases and J by 4 bases, 12 bases remained unmatched. The CDR3 region has the DNA TGCAGCCTGAAGGAGGAGCTAGCGGGAAAAAACATTCAGTACTTC. Protein sequence: CSLKEELAGKNIQYF.

The chain couples TRBV4-3 to TRBJ1-4; 7 bases fit TRBD1. The V and J ends lost 4 bases and 5 bases, in that order; junction bases with no gene match: 16. CDR1 is LGHNA, CDR2 YSLEER, per germline. This CDR3 comprises 18 residues. CDR3 in amino acids: CASSLLGGQTFSNEKLFF. The DNA for the CDR3 is TGCGCCAGCAGCCTATTAGGGGGACAGACCTTCTCCAATGAAAAACTGTTTTTT.

The CDR3 loop reads CASSPLPRGSYEQYF. In DNA form, the CDR3 reads TGTGCCAGCAGTCCTTTACCCCGCGGGAGCTACGAGCAGTACTTC. This chain joins TRBV7-9 and TRBJ2-7; 7 nucleotides agree with TRBD2. V gave up 6 bases and J gave up 3 bases; unmatched junction bases: 11. Germline V lookup: CDR1 SEHNR, CDR2 FQNEAQ (reference sequence). The CDR3 is 15 residues long.

The gene calls are TRBV15 and TRBJ2-1; D call uncertain. The CDR3 is 15 residues long. V was cut by 3 bases and J by 5 bases, with 14 bases left in between. The germline V gene encodes CDR1 LNHNV and CDR2 YYDKDF (reference sequence). In nucleotides, the CDR3 is TGTGCCACCAGCAGGGATTGGTTAAGCGACAATGAGCAGTTCTTC. Residues: CATSRDWLSDNEQFF.

The CDR3 sequence: CASSPGQRGDTQYF. CDR3 DNA: TGTGCCAGCTCACCTGGACAGCGCGGAGATACGCAGTATTTT. The gene calls are TRBV18 and TRBJ2-3; D perhaps matches TRBD1 (6 bases). The CDR3 runs to 14 residues. Trimming removed 3 bases from V and 5 bases from J, with 12 bases in between. Germline V gives CDR1 KGHSH, CDR2 LQKENI.